These 14 T cell receptor beta chains originate from one sample sequenced in a study of T cells in Graves' hyperthyroidism and ophthalmopathy. Amplification yielded TCR beta CDR3 regions, with RNA transcripts as the source. With the HTBI primer set, the TCR CDR3 went through a first round of RT-PCR. TCRdb re-derived calls from the multiplex PCR reads in MiXCR, one entry per CDR3 protein. The sample holds around 440,000 distinct CDR3 sequences, about 15% seen once. Sequenced input: blood. The source is a woman aged 18-35 years with Graves' hyperthyroidism.

This clonotype was seen ten or more times. The V and J genes are TRBV29-1 and TRBJ2-5; D unclear. V was cut by 1 base and J by 4 bases, with 10 bases left in between. CDR3 length: 13 amino acids. Germline V gene data show CDR1 as SQVTM and CDR2 as ANQGSEA. The CDR3 is CSVEGAGPETQYF. The DNA of the CDR3 is TGCAGCGTTGAAGGGGCAGGACCAGAGACCCAGTACTTC.

This clonotype appeared a few times. V is TRBV9 and J is TRBJ2-2; TRBD1 is a possible D gene (6 bases). The V gene's germline CDR1 is SGDLS and CDR2 YYNGEE. The CDR3 totals 17 residues. The V and J ends lost 2 bases and 0 bases respectively, with 14 bases between them. The CDR3 is CASSVFGQGSNTGELFF. The CDR3, as DNA: TGTGCCAGCAGCGTGTTTGGGCAGGGGTCGAACACCGGGGAGCTGTTTTTT.

This clonotype was seen only a few times. The rearrangement links TRBV10-3 to TRBJ2-1, with TRBD2 matching over 14 bases. The V and J ends lost 11 bases and 6 bases, in that order; junction bases with no gene match: 6. Germline V gene lookup returns CDR1 ENHRY and CDR2 SYGVKD. The CDR3 has 14 residues. The CDR3 sequence: CAALGTSGGNEQFF. The CDR3 region has the DNA TGTGCCGCCCTCGGGACTAGCGGGGGCAATGAGCAGTTCTTC.

V is TRBV18 and J is TRBJ2-1, with TRBD1 identical over 8 bases. Per the germline V gene, CDR1 is KGHSH and CDR2 is LQKENI. This CDR3 spans 14 amino acids. V was pared by 0 bases and J by 8 bases, with 3 bases of the junction left unmatched. CDR3 sequence: CASSPPAGGDEQFF. CDR3 bases: TGTGCCAGCTCACCACCGGCAGGGGGCGATGAGCAGTTCTTC.

There are many counts of this clonotype. V and J are TRBV7-9 and TRBJ2-5; 7 bases are shared with TRBD1. The CDR3 extends over 14 amino acids. After removal of 6 bases from V and 2 bases from J, the junction contained 6 bases not matched to a gene. The V gene's germline CDR1 is SEHNR and CDR2 FQNEAQ (reference sequence). In nucleotides, the CDR3 is TGTGCCAGCAGTAAGGAGACAGGGCAAGAGACCCAGTACTTC. Residues: CASSKETGQETQYF.

At least ten counts were recorded for this clonotype. As DNA, the CDR3 is TGCGCCAGCTCCCACCCCAGGTCCTACGAGCAGTACTTC. Translated, it gives CASSHPRSYEQYF. The chain is built from TRBV10-2 and TRBJ2-7; D remains unclear. Germline V gene sequence: CDR1 WSHSY, CDR2 SAAADI. The CDR3 has 13 amino acids. V lost 8 bases to trimming and J lost 1 base, with 12 bases between them.

This clonotype was recorded many times. This chain joins TRBV27 and TRBJ2-3; a possible D gene is TRBD2 (6 bases). The CDR3 length is 16 residues. V dropped 3 bases and J dropped 2 bases, with 15 bases sitting between them. Germline V gene data show CDR1 as MNHEY and CDR2 as SMNVEV (reference sequence). For the CDR3, the DNA is TGTGCCAGCAGTTTTGCTCTAGCGCAAAACACAGATACGCAGTATTTT. Protein product: CASSFALAQNTDTQYF.

This clonotype was seen only a few times. The chain recombines TRBV20-1 with TRBJ2-1, with D possibly being TRBD2 (5 bases). V lost 6 bases and J lost 0, with 15 bases in between. CDR1 and CDR2 (germline): DFQATT, SNEGSKA (reference sequence). The CDR3 is made up of 15 amino acids. CDR3 sequence reads: CSAPPRDSSYNEQFF. The CDR3, as DNA: TGCAGTGCGCCGCCGAGGGATAGCTCCTACAATGAGCAGTTCTTC.

This clonotype appeared many times. The V gene is TRBV6-1, the J gene TRBJ2-2; 7 nucleotides match TRBD1. The trim removed 2 bases at V and 7 bases at J, leaving 7 bases unmatched. The CDR3 length is 15 residues. The germline V gene encodes CDR1 MNHNS and CDR2 SASEGT. DNA of the CDR3: TGTGCCAGCAGTGAAAGGCCCACAGGGGACGGGGAGCTGTTTTTT. Translation: CASSERPTGDGELFF.

The rearrangement links TRBV29-1 to TRBJ2-1; 7 bases fit TRBD2. Germline loops: CDR1 SQVTM, CDR2 ANQGSEA. The trim removed 5 bases at V and 5 bases at J, leaving 12 bases unmatched. The CDR3 has 15 residues. The CDR3 bases are TGCAGCGTTCCCCTTACTAGCGTTTCTAACAATGAGCAGTTCTTC. Its protein is CSVPLTSVSNNEQFF.

The table lists this clonotype with many counts. The rearrangement links TRBV3-1 to TRBJ2-3; 9 nucleotides agree with TRBD1. V was pared by 1 base and J by 6 bases, with 5 bases of the junction left unmatched. The CDR3 is 15 residues long. The germline gives CDR1 LGHDT, CDR2 YNNKEL (reference sequence). The DNA for the CDR3 is TGTGCCAGCAGCCAAGGAACAGGGGGCGGCGATACGCAGTATTTT. It codes for CASSQGTGGGDTQYF.

V usage is TRBV6-5 and J usage is TRBJ2-2; D not resolved. This CDR3 comprises 14 residues. Deletions cut 3 bases from V and 6 bases from J, with 11 bases between. CDR1 and CDR2 (germline): MNHEY, SVGAGI. The CDR3 DNA sequence: TGTGCCAGCAGTTATGAGCTGTATGCCGGGGAGCTGTTTTTT. This gives the protein CASSYELYAGELFF.

Only a few counts were recorded for this clonotype. A single base separates this from a much larger clone, so it may be a read error. V and J are TRBV9 and TRBJ2-7; D not resolved. V dropped 3 bases and J dropped 3 bases, with 4 bases sitting between them. In germline, CDR1 is SGDLS, CDR2 YYNGEE. The CDR3 consists of 11 residues. CDR3 bases: TGTGCCAGCAGCGCCGACTACGAGCAGTACTTC. Protein product: CASSADYEQYF.

This clonotype was counted at least ten times. The V and J genes are TRBV6-6 and TRBJ1-2; D uncertain. Germline CDR1 MNHNY, CDR2 SVGAGI (reference sequence). There are 13 residues in the CDR3. V lost 2 bases and J lost 3, with 7 bases in between. The CDR3 DNA reads TGTGCCAGCAGTTACGTGCTGGACTATGGCTACACCTTC. Translated, it gives CASSYVLDYGYTF.